This T cell receptor (beta chain) came from a study of blood T cells in healthy people across ages. V lost 5 bases to trimming and J lost 6 bases; unmatched junction nucleotides: 13. From germline, CDR1 is DFQATT and CDR2 SNEGSKA (reference sequence). This CDR3 is 15 amino acids long. This clonotype was counted once. As yet, its antigen is unknown. Primers used in a second PCR of about 7 to 11 cycles were a sample-barcoded 5' primer and a J-beta primer mix. TCRdb re-called the 5' RACE reads through MiXCR, storing one row per CDR3 protein. The top ten clones hold 40% to 50% of a sample with fewer than 950,000 distinct CDR3 sequences, roughly 50% of them seen once. Study outcomes and limitations: With age, beta diversity per million T cells declined roughly linearly, significantly by approximately 41.

The chain has TRBV20-1 and TRBJ2-3; 8 bases fit TRBD2. The source is a man at least 80 years old in good health. The specimen was blood. In DNA form, the CDR3 reads TGCAGTGCTGCGACACTAGCGGACCCGAGGGATACGCAGTATTTT. Translating gives CSAATLADPRDTQYF.